A single sample is the source of the 21 T cell receptor beta chains below, sequenced in a study of neurological immune-mediated disorders (dated by TCRdb to about 2019). The protocol used for the library was 5' RACE. The sequencer listed for this sample is Illumina HiSeq 2500. In TCRdb, the public reads were trimmed at Q25 with fastp and aligned with MiXCR, with productive beta chains retained. Duplicate CDR3 protein sequences are folded into a single record with the most common DNA and genes. A total of roughly 74,000 distinct CDR3 sequences appear in this sample, roughly 5.5% of them only once. The ten largest clones capture approximately 7% of the sample. Sequencing was done on a sample of PBMCs. The receptor source for this set is a man aged 18 to 29 with multiple sclerosis.

Ten or more counts support this clonotype. J is TRBJ2-2 and V is TRBV5-1; 7 bases map to TRBD1. Germline CDR1 SGHRS, CDR2 YFSETQ. Losses at the gene ends were 5 bases for V and 6 bases for J; bases not matched to a gene: 10. The CDR3 contains 15 residues. The CDR3 DNA follows: TGCGCCAGCAGTCTGACAGGGATCCGGTCCGGGGAGCTGTTTTTT. It encodes CASSLTGIRSGELFF. The full variable domain, in which reference TRBV5-1 and TRBJ2-2 provide the parts outside the CDR3, is KAGVTQTPRYLIKTRGQQVTLSCSPISGHRSVSWYQQTPGQGLQFLFEYFSETQRNKGNFPGRFSGRQFSNSRSEMNVSTLELGDSALYLCASSLTGIRSGELFFGEGSRLTVL.

This clonotype was counted many times. This rearrangement joins TRBV28 to TRBJ2-7; D is ambiguous. The CDR3 consists of 11 residues. Trimming shortened V by 6 bases and J by 3 bases, and 6 bases separated the two germline ends. Germline V gene sequence: CDR1 MDHEN, CDR2 SYDVKM. The CDR3 DNA follows: TGTGCCAGCAGAAGTGTCTACGAGCAGTACTTC. Translation gives CASRSVYEQYF.

A few counts support this clonotype. V is TRBV6-2 or TRBV6-3 and J is TRBJ2-1; 7 positions agree with TRBD1. This CDR3 is built from 15 residues. Per germline, CDR1 MNHEY and CDR2 SVGEGT. V gave up 5 bases and J gave up 4 bases; unmatched junction bases: 8. This chain's CDR3 is CASSQNRGPYNEQFF. The CDR3 region has the DNA TGTGCCAGCAGTCAGAACAGGGGACCTTACAATGAGCAGTTCTTC.

This clonotype occurred many times. This sequence joins TRBV5-6 and TRBJ2-3, with 10 bases that match TRBD2. CDR1 SGHDT and CDR2 YYEEEE come from the germline V gene. Trimming cost V 3 bases and J 2 bases; bases outside gene matches: 3. This CDR3 is 15 amino acids long. For the CDR3, the DNA is TGTGCCAGCAGCTGGGGACTAGCGACCACAGATACGCAGTATTTT. Protein product: CASSWGLATTDTQYF.

Ten or more counts support this clonotype. V is TRBV4-3 and J is TRBJ1-1; D ambiguous. The CDR3 sequence is 14 residues long. Trimming shortened V by 0 bases and J by 5 bases, and 10 bases separated the two germline ends. The V gene's germline CDR1 is LGHNA and CDR2 YSLEER. The CDR3 sequence: CASSQEPGSTEAFF. DNA of the CDR3: TGCGCCAGCAGCCAAGAACCGGGGAGTACTGAAGCTTTCTTT.

Turning to this clonotype: A much larger clonotype is one base distant, so this may be a read error. The chain couples TRBV29-1 to TRBJ1-5; D is uncertain. The V end lost 4 bases, the J end lost 7 bases, and 14 bases lay between the germline ends. This CDR3 region has 13 residues. Germline CDR1 and CDR2: SQVTM and ANQGSEA. The CDR3 DNA follows: TGCAGCGTTGTTGGGGAAGTGGGCCAGCCCCAGCATTTT. It translates to CSVVGEVGQPQHF.

This clonotype was found many times. The rearrangement links TRBV5-1 to TRBJ2-1; D possibly uses TRBD1 or TRBD2 (5 bases each). The germline V gene encodes CDR1 SGHRS and CDR2 YFSETQ. V lost 6 bases and J 0 bases, leaving 7 bases between the germline ends. The CDR3 runs 13 residues. The CDR3 coding sequence is TGCGCCAGCACCGGGACCTCCTACAATGAGCAGTTCTTC. Encoded protein: CASTGTSYNEQFF.

This clonotype was seen at least ten times. The rearrangement links TRBV9 to TRBJ2-3; possible D gene TRBD2, 5 bases. This CDR3 region has 17 residues. Germline lookup yields CDR1 SGDLS and CDR2 YYNGEE. Trimming removed 0 bases from V and 1 base from J, with 15 bases in between. The CDR3 spells CASSVGVGVGGTDTQYF. CDR3 bases: TGTGCCAGCAGCGTAGGAGTGGGAGTTGGGGGCACAGATACGCAGTATTTT. Together with reference TRBV9 and TRBJ2-3, the CDR3 gives the full variable domain: DSGVTQTPKHLITATGQRVTLRCSPRSGDLSVYWYQQSLDQGLQFLIQYYNGEERAKGNILERFSAQQFPDLHSELNLSSLELGDSALYFCASSVGVGVGGTDTQYFGPGTRLTVL.

This clonotype was seen many times. This chain joins TRBV12-3 or TRBV12-4 and TRBJ1-1, with 9 bases lining up with TRBD1. This CDR3 has 14 amino acids. After removal of 6 bases from V and 4 bases from J, the junction contained 6 bases not matched to a gene. CDR3 region: CASSRGTGSTEAFF. For the CDR3, the DNA is TGTGCCAGCAGCCGCGGGACAGGGTCCACTGAAGCTTTCTTT.

This clonotype has a handful of counts. This chain uses TRBV5-1 with TRBJ1-1; TRBD1 might be the D (6 bases). V was shortened by 5 bases and J by 1 base, with 18 bases between the two germline ends. This CDR3 has 16 amino acids. Per germline, CDR1 SGHRS and CDR2 YFSETQ. The CDR3 loop reads CASRSWGGAGNTEAFF. The CDR3 DNA sequence: TGCGCCAGCAGGAGCTGGGGGGGCGCGGGGAACACTGAAGCTTTCTTT.

This clonotype has at least ten counts. The rearrangement uses TRBV28 and TRBJ2-7; D is ambiguous. This CDR3 has 12 amino acids. V lost 6 bases to trimming and J lost 0 bases, with 6 bases between them. Germline lookup yields CDR1 MDHEN and CDR2 SYDVKM. The CDR3 loop is CASSLPSYEQYF. CDR3 nucleotide sequence: TGTGCCAGCAGCTTGCCCTCCTACGAGCAGTACTTC.

This clonotype was seen many times. The chain is built from TRBV7-2 and TRBJ2-7; tentative D call: TRBD2 (5 bases). This CDR3 spans 13 amino acids. In germline, CDR1 is SGHTA, CDR2 FQGNSA. V dropped 1 base and J dropped 4 bases, with 8 bases sitting between them. The CDR3 DNA follows: TGTGCCAGCAGCTTAGTTCGGAGGTACGAGCAGTACTTC. It yields the protein CASSLVRRYEQYF.

Ten or more counts support this clonotype. The chain combines TRBV2 with TRBJ2-1; D is undetermined. This CDR3 has 14 residues. Deletions cut 2 bases from V and 0 bases from J, with 5 bases between. Germline V gene lookup returns CDR1 SNHLY and CDR2 FYNNEI. The CDR3 sequence: CASSESSSYNEQFF. The CDR3 DNA follows: TGTGCCAGCAGTGAATCTAGCTCCTACAATGAGCAGTTCTTC. The full variable domain, in which reference TRBV2 and TRBJ2-1 provide the parts outside the CDR3, is EPEVTQTPSHQVTQMGQEVILRCVPISNHLYFYWYRQILGQKVEFLVSFYNNEISEKSEIFDDQFSVERPDGSNFTLKIRSTKLEDSAMYFCASSESSSYNEQFFGPGTRLTVL.

This clonotype was detected many times. CDR3 nucleotide sequence: TGTGCCAGCATGGGGTTTTTAGCGGGACTATACGAGCAGTACTTC. Translated: CASMGFLAGLYEQYF. The chain is built from TRBV27 and TRBJ2-7; 8 nucleotides align to TRBD2. The junction had 12 bases not matched to a gene; V was cut back by 7 bases and J by 4 bases. The CDR3 consists of 15 residues. Germline V CDR1 and CDR2: MNHEY, SMNVEV (reference sequence).

There are many counts of this clonotype. The chain couples TRBV9 to TRBJ2-2; no firm D call. CDR3 length: 13 residues. Per germline, CDR1 SGDLS and CDR2 YYNGEE. The germline V and J ends were trimmed by 3 bases and 5 bases, with 8 bases remaining between them. CDR3 protein: CASSAKTTGELFF. The CDR3 bases are TGTGCCAGCAGCGCAAAGACTACCGGGGAGCTGTTTTTT.

With respect to this clonotype: A read error is possible here, since a much larger clone lies one base away. The chain carries TRBV20-1 and TRBJ2-7; 8 nucleotides match TRBD1. The trim removed 3 bases at V and 3 bases at J, leaving 7 bases unmatched. Germline loops: CDR1 DFQATT, CDR2 SNEGSKA (reference sequence). CDR3 length: 14 residues. The chain's CDR3 is CSARCGTGVYEQYF. CDR3 DNA sequence: TGCAGTGCTAGGTGCGGGACAGGAGTCTACGAGCAGTACTTC.

This clonotype was detected many times. The V and J genes are TRBV5-1 and TRBJ1-1; no clear D. Trimming took 0 bases from V and 0 from J, leaving 15 bases between them. Germline CDR1 SGHRS, CDR2 YFSETQ. The CDR3 is 17 residues long. The CDR3 region has the DNA TGCGCCAGCAGCTTGGTGGGTGTTGGGCTGCTGAACACTGAAGCTTTCTTT. The encoded protein is CASSLVGVGLLNTEAFF.

This clonotype was found many times. The chain has TRBV20-1 and TRBJ2-3; D gene unclear. V lost 8 bases to trimming and J lost 2 bases, with 11 bases between them. This CDR3 region has 12 residues. The germline V gene encodes CDR1 DFQATT and CDR2 SNEGSKA (reference sequence). CDR3 loop: CSLVLPTDTQYF. CDR3 in DNA: TGCAGTCTGGTCCTCCCCACAGATACGCAGTATTTT.

The J gene is TRBJ1-4, the V gene TRBV14; D gene unclear. From germline, CDR1 is SGHDN and CDR2 FVKESK. The CDR3 has 10 amino acids. With 9 bases removed from V and 8 bases from J, the gap between germline ends came to 7 bases. The CDR3 sequence is CARRGEKLFF. CDR3 coding DNA: TGTGCCAGGAGAGGAGAAAAACTGTTTTTT.

This clonotype has only a few counts. A read error may explain this, as a much larger clone is one base away. The V and J genes are TRBV28 and TRBJ1-2, with D possibly TRBD1 on 5 matching bases. CDR1 and CDR2 (germline): MDHEN, SYDVKM. Trimming left V 5 bases short and J 5 bases short, with 15 bases between. CDR3 length equals 14 residues. The CDR3 is CASSADTDSYGYTF. As DNA, the CDR3 is TGTGCCAGCAGTGCCGACACTGACAGTTATGGCTACACCTTC.

This clonotype was found a few times. This chain connects TRBV10-3 to TRBJ1-5; the D is unclear. Between the trimmed V and J ends, which lost 3 bases and 5 bases, there was a span of 5 bases. The CDR3 sequence is 12 residues long. The V gene's germline CDR1 is ENHRY and CDR2 SYGVKD. The CDR3 bases are TGTGCCATCAGTGAAACAGATCAGCCCCAGCATTTT. Amino acids: CAISETDQPQHF.